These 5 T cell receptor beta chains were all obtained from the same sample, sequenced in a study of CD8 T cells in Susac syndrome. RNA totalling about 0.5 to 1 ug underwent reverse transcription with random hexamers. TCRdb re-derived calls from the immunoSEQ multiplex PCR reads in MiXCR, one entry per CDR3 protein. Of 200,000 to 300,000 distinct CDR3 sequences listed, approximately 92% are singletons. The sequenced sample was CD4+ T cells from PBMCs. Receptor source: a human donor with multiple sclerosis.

CDR3 DNA sequence: TGCAGTGGTGGGAGCGTAGAGATCAATGAGCAGTTCTTC. Amino acids: CSGGSVEINEQFF. The J gene is TRBJ2-1, the V gene TRBV20-1, with D maybe TRBD2 (5 bases). Looked up from germline, CDR1 is DFQATT and CDR2 is SNEGSKA (reference sequence). Trimming stripped 7 bases from V and 6 bases from J, with 16 bases between. The CDR3 extends over 13 amino acids.

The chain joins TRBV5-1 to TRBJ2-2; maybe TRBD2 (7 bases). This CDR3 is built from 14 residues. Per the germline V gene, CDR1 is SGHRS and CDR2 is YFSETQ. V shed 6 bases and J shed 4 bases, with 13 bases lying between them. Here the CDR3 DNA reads TGCGCCAGCAACGCCGGGGGGCTCACCGGGGAGCTGTTTTTT. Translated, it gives CASNAGGLTGELFF. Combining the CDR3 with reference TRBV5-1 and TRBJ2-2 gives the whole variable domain KAGVTQTPRYLIKTRGQQVTLSCSPISGHRSVSWYQQTPGQGLQFLFEYFSETQRNKGNFPGRFSGRQFSNSRSEMNVSTLELGDSALYLCASNAGGLTGELFFGEGSRLTVL.

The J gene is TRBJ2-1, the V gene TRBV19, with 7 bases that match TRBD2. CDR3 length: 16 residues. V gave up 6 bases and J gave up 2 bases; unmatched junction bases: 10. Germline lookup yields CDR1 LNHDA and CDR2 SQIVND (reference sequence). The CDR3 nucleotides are TGTGCCAGTAGATCCTCCCTAGCGGAACCCTACAATGAGCAGTTCTTC. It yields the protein CASRSSLAEPYNEQFF.

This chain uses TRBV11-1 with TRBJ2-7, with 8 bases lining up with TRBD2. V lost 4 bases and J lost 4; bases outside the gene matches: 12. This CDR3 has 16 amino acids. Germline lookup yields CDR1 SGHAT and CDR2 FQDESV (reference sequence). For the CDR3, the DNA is TGTGCCAGCAGCTCCCGTGGTGGTAGCGGGACTTACGAGCAGTACTTC. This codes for CASSSRGGSGTYEQYF.

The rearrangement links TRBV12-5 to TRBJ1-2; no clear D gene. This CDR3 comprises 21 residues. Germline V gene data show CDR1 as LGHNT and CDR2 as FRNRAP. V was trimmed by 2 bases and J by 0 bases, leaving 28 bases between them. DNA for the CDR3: TGTGCTAGTGGTTTGATCCCAGAGCGGGTGCGGCCCGCCCCTTCTAACTATGGCTACACCTTC. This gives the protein CASGLIPERVRPAPSNYGYTF.